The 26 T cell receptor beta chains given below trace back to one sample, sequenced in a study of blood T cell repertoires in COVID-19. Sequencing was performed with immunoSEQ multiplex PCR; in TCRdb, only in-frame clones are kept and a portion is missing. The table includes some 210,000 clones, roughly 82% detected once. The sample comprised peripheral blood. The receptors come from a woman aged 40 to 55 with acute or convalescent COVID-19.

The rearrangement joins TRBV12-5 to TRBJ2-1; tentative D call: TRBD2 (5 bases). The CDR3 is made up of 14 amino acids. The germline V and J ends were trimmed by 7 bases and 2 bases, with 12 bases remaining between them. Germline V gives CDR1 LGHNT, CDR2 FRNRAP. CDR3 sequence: CASAGLPTYNEQFF. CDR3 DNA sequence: TGTGCTAGTGCCGGACTCCCTACCTACAATGAGCAGTTCTTC.

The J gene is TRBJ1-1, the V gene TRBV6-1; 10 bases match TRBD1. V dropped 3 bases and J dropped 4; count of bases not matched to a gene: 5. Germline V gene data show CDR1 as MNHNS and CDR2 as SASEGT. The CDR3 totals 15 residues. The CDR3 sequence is CASSDWTGGGTEAFF. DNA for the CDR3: TGTGCCAGCAGTGATTGGACAGGGGGGGGCACTGAAGCTTTCTTT.

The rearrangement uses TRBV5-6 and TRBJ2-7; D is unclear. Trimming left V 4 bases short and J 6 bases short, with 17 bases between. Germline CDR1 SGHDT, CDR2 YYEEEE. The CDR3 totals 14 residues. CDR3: CASSPTTSTAEQYF. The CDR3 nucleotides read TGTGCCAGCAGCCCCACGACAAGTACCGCCGAGCAGTACTTC.

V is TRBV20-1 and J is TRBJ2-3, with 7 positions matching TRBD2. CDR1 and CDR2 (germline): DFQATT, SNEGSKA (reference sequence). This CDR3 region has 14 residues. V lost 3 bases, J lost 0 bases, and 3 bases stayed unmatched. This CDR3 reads CSASLGGSTDTQYF. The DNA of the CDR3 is TGCAGTGCTAGTCTCGGGGGGAGCACAGATACGCAGTATTTT.

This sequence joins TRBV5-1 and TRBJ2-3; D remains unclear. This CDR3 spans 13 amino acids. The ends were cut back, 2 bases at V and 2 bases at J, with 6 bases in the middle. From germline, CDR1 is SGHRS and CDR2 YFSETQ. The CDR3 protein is CASSFSITDTQYF. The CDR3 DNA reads TGCGCCAGCAGCTTTAGCATCACAGATACGCAGTATTTT.

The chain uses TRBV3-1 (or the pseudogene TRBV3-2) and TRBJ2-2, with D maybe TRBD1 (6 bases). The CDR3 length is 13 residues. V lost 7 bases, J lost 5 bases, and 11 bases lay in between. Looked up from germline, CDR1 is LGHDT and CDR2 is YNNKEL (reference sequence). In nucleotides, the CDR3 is TGTGCCAGCATGGGGGCCGTTACCGGGGAGCTGTTTTTT. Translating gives CASMGAVTGELFF.

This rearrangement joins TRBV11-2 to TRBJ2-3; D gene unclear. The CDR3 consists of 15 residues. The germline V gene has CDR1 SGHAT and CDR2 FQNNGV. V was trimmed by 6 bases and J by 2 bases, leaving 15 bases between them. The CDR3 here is CASRPSDSSTDTQYF. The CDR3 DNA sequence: TGTGCCAGCAGGCCATCCGACTCCTCCACAGATACGCAGTATTTT.

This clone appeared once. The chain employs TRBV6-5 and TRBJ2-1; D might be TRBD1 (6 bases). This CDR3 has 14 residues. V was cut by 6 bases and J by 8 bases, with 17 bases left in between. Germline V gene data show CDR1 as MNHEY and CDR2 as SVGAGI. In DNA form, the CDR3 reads TGTGCCAGCAGATGGGACACTAGGGGTTATGAGCAGTTCTTC. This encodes CASRWDTRGYEQFF.

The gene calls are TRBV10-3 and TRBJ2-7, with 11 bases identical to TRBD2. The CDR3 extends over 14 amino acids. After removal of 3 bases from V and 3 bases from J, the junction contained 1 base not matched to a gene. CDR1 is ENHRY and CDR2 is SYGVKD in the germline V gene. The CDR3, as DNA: TGTGCCATCAGTGAAACTAGCGGGAGCTACGAGCAGTACTTC. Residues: CAISETSGSYEQYF.

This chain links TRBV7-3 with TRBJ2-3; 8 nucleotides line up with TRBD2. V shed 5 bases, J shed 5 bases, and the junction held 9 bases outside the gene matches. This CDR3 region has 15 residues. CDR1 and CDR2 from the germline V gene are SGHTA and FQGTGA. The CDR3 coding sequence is TGTGCCAGCAGCCCAGGGCGGGGGGCAGGAGATACGCAGTATTTT. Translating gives CASSPGRGAGDTQYF.

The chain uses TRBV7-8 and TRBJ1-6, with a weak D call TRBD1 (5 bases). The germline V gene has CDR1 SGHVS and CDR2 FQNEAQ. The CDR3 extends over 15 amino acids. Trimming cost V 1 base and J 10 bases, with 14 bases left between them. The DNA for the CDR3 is TGTGCCAGCAGCTTAGTCGGCAGGGAGGGATCACCCCTCCACTTT. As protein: CASSLVGREGSPLHF. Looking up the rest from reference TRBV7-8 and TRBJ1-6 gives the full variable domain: GAGVSQSPRYKVAKRGQDVALRCDPISGHVSLFWYQQALGQGPEFLTYFQNEAQLDKSGLPSDRFFAERPEGSVSTLKIQRTQQEDSAVYLCASSLVGREGSPLHFGNGTRLTVT.

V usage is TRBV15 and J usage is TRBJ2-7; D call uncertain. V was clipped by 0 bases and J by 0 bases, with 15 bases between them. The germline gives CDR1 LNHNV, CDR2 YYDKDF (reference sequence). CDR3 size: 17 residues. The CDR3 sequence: CATSRDLRQAVSYEQYF. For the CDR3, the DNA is TGTGCCACCAGCAGAGATTTACGGCAGGCCGTCTCCTACGAGCAGTACTTC.

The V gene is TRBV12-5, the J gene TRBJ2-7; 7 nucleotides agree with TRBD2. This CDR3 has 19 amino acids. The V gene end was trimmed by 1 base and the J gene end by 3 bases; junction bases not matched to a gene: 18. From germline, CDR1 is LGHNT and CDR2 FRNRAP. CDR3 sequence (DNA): TGTGCTAGTGGTTTGGCCAAGGGCGGGAGCCTCTCTATAAACTACGAGCAGTACTTC. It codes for CASGLAKGGSLSINYEQYF. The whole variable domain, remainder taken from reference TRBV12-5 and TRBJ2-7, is DARVTQTPRHKVTEMGQEVTMRCQPILGHNTVFWYRQTMMQGLELLAYFRNRAPLDDSGMPKDRFSAEMPDATLATLKIQPSEPRDSAVYFCASGLAKGGSLSINYEQYFGPGTRLTVT.

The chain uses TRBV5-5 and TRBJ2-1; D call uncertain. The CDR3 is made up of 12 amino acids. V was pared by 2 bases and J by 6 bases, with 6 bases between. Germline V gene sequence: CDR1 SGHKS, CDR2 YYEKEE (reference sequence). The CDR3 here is CASSFSTNEQFF. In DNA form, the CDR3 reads TGTGCCAGCAGCTTTAGCACCAATGAGCAGTTCTTC. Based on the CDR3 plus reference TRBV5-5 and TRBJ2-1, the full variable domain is DAGVTQSPTHLIKTRGQQVTLRCSPISGHKSVSWYQQVLGQGPQFIFQYYEKEERGRGNFPDRFSARQFPNYSSELNVNALLLGDSALYLCASSFSTNEQFFGPGTRLTVL.

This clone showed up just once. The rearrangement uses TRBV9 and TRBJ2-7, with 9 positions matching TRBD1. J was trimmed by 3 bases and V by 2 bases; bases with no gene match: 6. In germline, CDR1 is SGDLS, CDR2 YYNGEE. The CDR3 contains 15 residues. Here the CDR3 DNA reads TGTGCCAGCAGCGTTTCGGGACAGGGTTTCTACGAGCAGTACTTC. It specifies CASSVSGQGFYEQYF.

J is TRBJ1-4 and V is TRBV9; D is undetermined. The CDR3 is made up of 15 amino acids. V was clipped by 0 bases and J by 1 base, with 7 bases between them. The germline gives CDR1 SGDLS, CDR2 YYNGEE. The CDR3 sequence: CASSVGGGTNEKLFF. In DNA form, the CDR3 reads TGTGCCAGCAGCGTAGGGGGAGGAACTAATGAAAAACTGTTTTTT.

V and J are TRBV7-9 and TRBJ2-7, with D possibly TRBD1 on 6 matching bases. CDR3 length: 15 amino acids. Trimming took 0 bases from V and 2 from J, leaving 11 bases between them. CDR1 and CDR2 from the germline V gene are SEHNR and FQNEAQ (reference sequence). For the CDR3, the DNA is TGTGCCAGCAGCTTAGCGGAACAGGGTCCCTACGAGCAGTACTTC. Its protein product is CASSLAEQGPYEQYF.

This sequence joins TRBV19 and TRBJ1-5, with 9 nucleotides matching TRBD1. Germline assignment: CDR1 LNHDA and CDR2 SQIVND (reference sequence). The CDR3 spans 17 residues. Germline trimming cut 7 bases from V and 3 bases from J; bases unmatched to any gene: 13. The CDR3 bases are TGTGCCAGTATCCCCCGCGCGGACAGGGGATTCAATCAGCCCCAGCATTTT. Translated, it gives CASIPRADRGFNQPQHF.

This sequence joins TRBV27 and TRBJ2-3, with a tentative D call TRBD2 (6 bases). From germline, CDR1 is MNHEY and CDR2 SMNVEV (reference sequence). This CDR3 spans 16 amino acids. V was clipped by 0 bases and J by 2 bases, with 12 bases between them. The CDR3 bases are TGTGCCAGCAGTTTATCGGAAGAGGACTACACAGATACGCAGTATTTT. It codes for CASSLSEEDYTDTQYF.

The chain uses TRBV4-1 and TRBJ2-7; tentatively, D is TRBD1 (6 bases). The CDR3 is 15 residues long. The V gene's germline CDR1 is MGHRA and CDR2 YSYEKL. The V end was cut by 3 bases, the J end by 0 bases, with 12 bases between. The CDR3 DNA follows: TGCGCCAGCAGCCACTTGAAGGGGGACTCCTACGAGCAGTACTTC. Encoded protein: CASSHLKGDSYEQYF.

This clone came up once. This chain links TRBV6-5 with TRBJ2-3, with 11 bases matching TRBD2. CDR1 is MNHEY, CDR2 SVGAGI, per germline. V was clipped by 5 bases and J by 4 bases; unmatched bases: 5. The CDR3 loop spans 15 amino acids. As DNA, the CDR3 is TGTGCCAGCAGTCTAGCGGGAGGAGTGGCAGATACGCAGTATTTT. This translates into CASSLAGGVADTQYF.

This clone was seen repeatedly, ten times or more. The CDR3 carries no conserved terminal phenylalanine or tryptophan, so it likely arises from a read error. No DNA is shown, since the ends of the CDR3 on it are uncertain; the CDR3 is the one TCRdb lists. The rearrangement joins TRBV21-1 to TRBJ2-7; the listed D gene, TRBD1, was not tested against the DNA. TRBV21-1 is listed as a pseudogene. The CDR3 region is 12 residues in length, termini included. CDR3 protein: CASSKDTGTGKN.

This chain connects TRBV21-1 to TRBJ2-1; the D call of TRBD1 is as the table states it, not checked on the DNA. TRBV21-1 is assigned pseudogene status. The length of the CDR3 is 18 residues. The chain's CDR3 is CASSKAKNRGKGTTEQFF. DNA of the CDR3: TGTGCCAGCAGCAAAGCTAAGAACAGGGGGAAAGGGACAACGGAGCAGTTCTTC.

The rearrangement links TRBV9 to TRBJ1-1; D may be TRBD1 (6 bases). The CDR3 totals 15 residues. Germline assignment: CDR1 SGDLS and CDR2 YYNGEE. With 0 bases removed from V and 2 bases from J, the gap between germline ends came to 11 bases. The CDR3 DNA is TGTGCCAGCAGCGTAGAGTTGGACAGAAACACTGAAGCTTTCTTT. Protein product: CASSVELDRNTEAFF. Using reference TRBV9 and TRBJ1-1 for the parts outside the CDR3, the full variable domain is DSGVTQTPKHLITATGQRVTLRCSPRSGDLSVYWYQQSLDQGLQFLIQYYNGEERAKGNILERFSAQQFPDLHSELNLSSLELGDSALYFCASSVELDRNTEAFFGQGTRLTVV.

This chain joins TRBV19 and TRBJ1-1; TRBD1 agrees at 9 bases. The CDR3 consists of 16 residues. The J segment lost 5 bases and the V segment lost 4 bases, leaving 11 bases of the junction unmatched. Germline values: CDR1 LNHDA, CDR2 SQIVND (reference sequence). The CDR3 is CASSKGTGTVWTEAFF. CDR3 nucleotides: TGTGCCAGTAGTAAAGGGACAGGGACTGTCTGGACTGAAGCTTTCTTT. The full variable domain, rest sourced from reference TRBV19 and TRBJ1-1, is DGGITQSPKYLFRKEGQNVTLSCEQNLNHDAMYWYRQDPGQGLRLIYYSQIVNDFQKGDIAEGYSVSREKKESFPLTVTSAQKNPTAFYLCASSKGTGTVWTEAFFGQGTRLTVV.

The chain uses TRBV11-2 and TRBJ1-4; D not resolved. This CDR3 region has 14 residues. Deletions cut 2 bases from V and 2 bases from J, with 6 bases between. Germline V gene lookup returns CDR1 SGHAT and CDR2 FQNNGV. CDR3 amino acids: CASSLPGTNEKLFF. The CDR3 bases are TGTGCCAGCAGCTTACCCGGGACTAATGAAAAACTGTTTTTT.